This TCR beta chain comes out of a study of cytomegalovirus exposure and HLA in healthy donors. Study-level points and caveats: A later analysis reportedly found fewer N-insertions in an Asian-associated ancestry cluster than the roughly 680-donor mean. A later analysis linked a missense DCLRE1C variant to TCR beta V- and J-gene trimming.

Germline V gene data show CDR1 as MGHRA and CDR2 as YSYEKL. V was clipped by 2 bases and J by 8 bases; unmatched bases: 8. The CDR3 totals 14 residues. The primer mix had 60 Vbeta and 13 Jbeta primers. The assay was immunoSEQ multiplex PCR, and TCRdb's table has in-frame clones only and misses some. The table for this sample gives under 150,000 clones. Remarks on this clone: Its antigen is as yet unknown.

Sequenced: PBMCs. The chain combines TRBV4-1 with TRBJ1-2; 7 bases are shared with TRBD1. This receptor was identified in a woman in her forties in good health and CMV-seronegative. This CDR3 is CASSQPTGSRGYTF. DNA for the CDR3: TGCGCCAGCAGCCAACCGACAGGGTCGCGCGGCTACACCTTC.